This passage covers 17 T cell receptor beta chains from one sample sequenced in a study of CDR3 diversity in severe acne. TCRdb reprocessed the PCR reads with MiXCR, giving one entry per CDR3 protein. Counted here are around 85,000 distinct CDR3 sequences, under 55% occurring once; the ten biggest clones make up roughly 12%. Input material: blood. The receptors shown here come from a male donor with severe acne vulgaris.

The V gene is TRBV5-1, the J gene TRBJ2-7; 12 bases fit TRBD2. V dropped 7 bases and J dropped 5; count of bases not matched to a gene: 7. Germline V gene lookup returns CDR1 SGHRS and CDR2 YFSETQ. The length of the CDR3 is 14 residues. CDR3 DNA: TGCGCCAGCTGGAAGACTAGCGGGAGCGACGAGCAGTACTTC. Its translation: CASWKTSGSDEQYF.

The table lists this clonotype with a few counts. This may be a read error, as it is one base from a much larger clone. The chain carries TRBV20-1 and TRBJ1-2; D unclear. The CDR3 contains 14 residues. Germline CDR1 is DFQATT and CDR2 is SNEGSKA (reference sequence). This chain's CDR3 is CSARDPDMGYGFTF. CDR3 DNA: TGCAGTGCTAGAGATCCAGACATGGGCTATGGCTTCACCTTC.

The gene calls are TRBV2 and TRBJ1-6, with D possibly being TRBD1 (6 bases). There are 14 residues in the CDR3. The ends were cut back, 0 bases at V and 15 bases at J, with 15 bases in the middle. The germline gives CDR1 SNHLY, CDR2 FYNNEI. This CDR3 reads CASSEANRRGLLHF. The CDR3 DNA is TGTGCCAGCAGTGAAGCGAATCGACGGGGGCTCCTCCACTTT.

This clonotype was detected only a few times. The chain is built from TRBV13 and TRBJ2-2, with a weak D call TRBD2 (6 bases). This CDR3 is 15 amino acids long. Trimming removed 6 bases from V and 5 bases from J, with 16 bases in between. Germline CDR1 and CDR2: PRHDT and FYEKMQ (reference sequence). Here the CDR3 DNA reads TGTGCCAGCAGGGGGGGAGAAGGGGAGACCGGGGAGCTGTTTTTT. This encodes CASRGGEGETGELFF. The full variable domain, rest sourced from reference TRBV13 and TRBJ2-2, is AAGVIQSPRHLIKEKRETATLKCYPIPRHDTVYWYQQGPGQDPQFLISFYEKMQSDKGSIPDRFSAQQFSDYHSELNMSSLELGDSALYFCASRGGEGETGELFFGEGSRLTVL.

V is TRBV15 and J is TRBJ1-5; unclear D gene. There are 16 residues in the CDR3. Germline V gene lookup returns CDR1 LNHNV and CDR2 YYDKDF (reference sequence). V lost 3 bases to trimming and J lost 3 bases, with 15 bases between them. CDR3 nucleotides: TGTGCCACCAGCAGGGAGTGGGGTGGTAACAATCAGCCCCAGCATTTT. Translating it yields CATSREWGGNNQPQHF.

About this clonotype itself: The CDR3 does not close with the conserved phenylalanine or tryptophan, likely indicating a read error. The DNA is left out, because the CDR3 cannot be placed on it with certainty; the CDR3 is given as TCRdb lists it. This sequence joins TRBV11-3 and TRBJ1-5. Germline CDR1 is SGHNT and CDR2 is YENEEA. Counting both end residues, the CDR3 totals 14 amino acids. The CDR3 is CASSPGTSGTTEHC.

This chain joins TRBV15 and TRBJ2-7; TRBD2 aligns across 10 bases. The junction had 5 bases not matched to a gene; V was cut back by 4 bases and J by 8 bases. The germline V gene encodes CDR1 LNHNV and CDR2 YYDKDF (reference sequence). This CDR3 has 13 residues. The CDR3 sequence is CATSNLAGEQQYF. The CDR3 nucleotides read TGTGCCACCAGCAACCTAGCGGGGGAACAGCAGTACTTC. Combining the CDR3 with reference TRBV15 and TRBJ2-7 gives the whole variable domain DAMVIQNPRYQVTQFGKPVTLSCSQTLNHNVMYWYQQKSSQAPKLLFHYYDKDFNNEADTPDNFQSRRPNTSFCFLDIRSPGLGDTAMYLCATSNLAGEQQYFGPGTRLTVT.

This clonotype qualifies as medium-sized. The chain has TRBV4-1 and TRBJ2-7; possible D gene TRBD2, 6 bases. CDR3 length equals 15 residues. Per the germline V gene, CDR1 is MGHRA and CDR2 is YSYEKL. Trimming stripped 0 bases from V and 1 base from J, with 10 bases between. The CDR3 DNA sequence: TGCGCCAGCAGCCAAGAAGGGAGGAGTTCCTACGAGCAGTACTTC. Translation: CASSQEGRSSYEQYF.

The CDR3 region has the DNA TGTGCCAGTAGTAGGGGGGGCGGGTATCAGCCCCAGCATTTT. Protein: CASSRGGGYQPQHF. The chain combines TRBV19 with TRBJ1-5; D might be TRBD1 (6 bases). V was shortened by 4 bases and J by 5 bases, with 12 bases between the two germline ends. Germline V gene lookup returns CDR1 LNHDA and CDR2 SQIVND (reference sequence). This CDR3 spans 14 amino acids. Using reference TRBV19 and TRBJ1-5 for the parts outside the CDR3, the full variable domain is DGGITQSPKYLFRKEGQNVTLSCEQNLNHDAMYWYRQDPGQGLRLIYYSQIVNDFQKGDIAEGYSVSREKKESFPLTVTSAQKNPTAFYLCASSRGGGYQPQHFGDGTRLSIL.

Of note for this clonotype: A read error may be the cause here, since a much bigger clone is one base away. The V and J genes are TRBV9 and TRBJ2-3; D is perhaps TRBD2 (5 bases). Germline assignment: CDR1 SGDLS and CDR2 YYNGEE. This CDR3 has 13 residues. CDR3 nucleotide sequence: TGTGCCAGCAGCGTTTCTAGCACAGATGCGCAGTATTTT. Translating it yields CASSVSSTDAQYF. Looking up the rest from reference TRBV9 and TRBJ2-3 gives the full variable domain: DSGVTQTPKHLITATGQRVTLRCSPRSGDLSVYWYQQSLDQGLQFLIQYYNGEERAKGNILERFSAQQFPDLHSELNLSSLELGDSALYFCASSVSSTDAQYFGPGTRLTVL.

This clonotype was counted at least ten times. This rearrangement joins TRBV5-1 to TRBJ2-7; D is perhaps TRBD1 (6 bases). V was pared by 4 bases and J by 3 bases, with 17 bases between. The germline V gene encodes CDR1 SGHRS and CDR2 YFSETQ. This CDR3 comprises 15 residues. CDR3 protein: CASSPAQGRGYEQYF. The CDR3 DNA is TGCGCCAGCAGCCCAGCCCAGGGCAGGGGCTACGAGCAGTACTTC.

This clonotype has a single count. The chain carries TRBV24-1 and TRBJ2-3; D might be TRBD2 (6 bases). Germline CDR1 is KGHDR and CDR2 is SFDVKD. V was clipped by 1 base and J by 2 bases, with 12 bases between them. This CDR3 region has 16 residues. The CDR3 DNA reads TGTGCCACCAGTGATTTAAGGGAGGCCAACACAGATACGCAGTATTTT. It translates to CATSDLREANTDTQYF.

This clonotype was counted ten times or more. The rearrangement links TRBV7-8 to TRBJ1-2, with D perhaps TRBD1 (5 bases). Trimming took off 4 bases at V and 4 bases at J, with 13 bases between the two ends. The CDR3 covers 14 residues. The germline V gene has CDR1 SGHVS and CDR2 FQNEAQ. The CDR3 DNA sequence: TGTGCCAGCAGCTCAGGAGACAGCACCTATGGCTACACCTTC. Its translation is CASSSGDSTYGYTF.

Comment on this clonotype: An end of the junction differs from the germline gene, which may be a read error. The chain links TRBV20-1 to TRBJ2-7; 7 bases line up with TRBD2. Germline V CDR1 and CDR2: DFQATT, SNEGSKA (reference sequence). There are 13 residues in the CDR3. The CDR3 here is CGAPGGVRYEQYF. The DNA for the CDR3 is TGCGGTGCTCCGGGGGGTGTGCGGTACGAGCAGTACTTC.

A note on this clonotype: This is likely a read error, given that the CDR3 carries no conserved phenylalanine or tryptophan at its end. This chain links TRBV2 with TRBJ1-3; D possibly corresponds to TRBD1 (6 bases). CDR3 length: 14 residues. Germline lookup yields CDR1 SNHLY and CDR2 FYNNEI. V lost 7 bases, J lost 0 bases, and 10 bases lay in between. In DNA form, the CDR3 reads TGTGCCAGCATGCGGGACAACTCTGGAAACACCATATATCTT. Its translation is CASMRDNSGNTIYL.

In this sample, this clonotype turned up many times. The V and J genes are TRBV19 and TRBJ2-3; 9 bases line up with TRBD2. This CDR3 is 15 amino acids long. V shed 8 bases and J 0 bases; nucleotides not matched to a gene: 6. The germline V gene encodes CDR1 LNHDA and CDR2 SQIVND (reference sequence). The CDR3 here is CASSRLAESTDTQYF. DNA of the CDR3: TGTGCCAGTTCAAGACTAGCGGAAAGCACAGATACGCAGTATTTT.

CDR3 region: CSARDVTSGRGGEQFF. The CDR3 nucleotides read TGCAGTGCTAGAGATGTAACTAGCGGGAGGGGCGGTGAGCAGTTCTTC. The gene calls are TRBV20-1 and TRBJ2-1, with 13 nucleotides matching TRBD2. The CDR3 runs to 16 residues. Germline loops: CDR1 DFQATT, CDR2 SNEGSKA (reference sequence). J was trimmed by 9 bases and V by 0 bases; bases with no gene match: 8.